One and the same sample provided the 11 T cell receptor beta chains below, sequenced in a study of identical twins. MiXCR, run by TCRdb on the 5' RACE reads, gives a single entry per CDR3 protein. The sample lists under 800,000 distinct CDR3 sequences, 21% occurring once. This sample also belongs to another study, concerning T cells expressing NK-cell markers.

Sequenced sample: PBMCs. Receptors were obtained from a woman aged 18-29 years in good health.

A few counts support this clonotype. The CDR3 protein is CASSFWALTSGGAQDEQFF. For the CDR3, the DNA is TGTGCCAGCAGTTTCTGGGCCCTGACTAGCGGGGGAGCACAGGATGAGCAGTTCTTC. J is TRBJ2-1 and V is TRBV12-3 or TRBV12-4, with 12 bases aligning to TRBD2. Losses at the gene ends were 3 bases for V and 8 bases for J; bases not matched to a gene: 17. This CDR3 contains 19 residues.

The DNA for the CDR3 is TGCAGTGCTAGCGGCCAGGGGGCGGAAGAGACCCAGTACTTC. Protein product: CSASGQGAEETQYF. V and J are TRBV20-1 and TRBJ2-5; 8 bases are a match to TRBD1. The CDR3 consists of 14 residues. CDR1 and CDR2 (germline): DFQATT, SNEGSKA (reference sequence). The J segment lost 3 bases and the V segment lost 3 bases, leaving 6 bases of the junction unmatched.

The V call is TRBV12-3 or TRBV12-4, the J call TRBJ2-7, with no clear D. The CDR3 is 13 residues long. Trimming left V 4 bases short and J 7 bases short, with 14 bases between. This chain's CDR3 is CASSSGPAAEQYF. CDR3 DNA sequence: TGTGCCAGCAGTTCCGGGCCTGCGGCAGAGCAGTACTTC.

The chain links TRBV12-3 or TRBV12-4 to TRBJ1-2; tentative D call: TRBD1 (5 bases). Trimming took off 4 bases at V and 2 bases at J, with 11 bases between the two ends. The CDR3 spans 14 residues. CDR3 amino acids: CASSSRAANYGYTF. The DNA for the CDR3 is TGTGCCAGCAGTTCCAGGGCGGCGAACTATGGCTACACCTTC.

The J gene is TRBJ1-6, the V gene TRBV18; D call uncertain. The V and J ends lost 1 base and 0 bases respectively, with 7 bases between them. Germline values: CDR1 KGHSH, CDR2 LQKENI. This CDR3 is built from 16 residues. The CDR3, as DNA: TGTGCCAGCTCACCACGGTCGGACTCCTATAATTCACCCCTCCACTTT. Translating it yields CASSPRSDSYNSPLHF. The entire variable domain, with the rest obtained from reference TRBV18 and TRBJ1-6, is as follows: NAGVMQNPRHLVRRRGQEARLRCSPMKGHSHVYWYRQLPEEGLKFMVYLQKENIIDESGMPKERFSAEFPKEGPSILRIQQVVRGDSAAYFCASSPRSDSYNSPLHFGNGTRLTVT.

The rearrangement joins TRBV3-1 to TRBJ2-6; TRBD1 or TRBD2 may be the D gene (5 bases each). The CDR3 has 16 residues. Deletions cut 3 bases from V and 2 bases from J, with 11 bases between. Germline V CDR1 and CDR2: LGHDT, YNNKEL (reference sequence). The CDR3 DNA is TGTGCCAGCAGCCACCGTCAGGGAGCTGGGGCCAACGTCCTGACTTTC. This codes for CASSHRQGAGANVLTF.

This clonotype was counted between two and nine times. This CDR3 reads CASSLNTGKNSPLHF. CDR3 nucleotides: TGCGCCAGCAGCTTGAATACAGGAAAAAATTCACCCCTCCACTTT. The V gene is TRBV5-1, the J gene TRBJ1-6; D is possibly TRBD1 (5 bases). The V and J ends lost 1 base and 7 bases respectively, with 12 bases between them. Germline V gives CDR1 SGHRS, CDR2 YFSETQ. The CDR3 loop spans 15 amino acids.

This clonotype was seen a handful of times. J is TRBJ2-6 and V is TRBV19; 7 nucleotides match TRBD1. The ends lost 4 bases at V and 0 bases at J; junction bases unmatched: 9. The CDR3 runs 18 residues. From germline, CDR1 is LNHDA and CDR2 SQIVND (reference sequence). The CDR3 here is CASSTRTGPISGANVLTF. Written as DNA, the CDR3 is TGTGCCAGTAGTACCCGGACAGGTCCGATCTCTGGGGCCAACGTCCTGACTTTC.

This clonotype was detected many times. The chain joins TRBV6-5 to TRBJ2-7; possibly TRBD2 for D (5 bases). Germline-derived CDR1 and CDR2 are MNHEY and SVGAGI. V dropped 0 bases and J dropped 2 bases, with 11 bases sitting between them. The CDR3 length is 15 residues. The CDR3: CASSYSSGSTYEQYF. DNA for the CDR3: TGTGCCAGCAGTTACTCCAGCGGATCTACCTACGAGCAGTACTTC.

This rearrangement joins TRBV29-1 to TRBJ2-1; 7 nucleotides align to TRBD2. The CDR3 sequence is 16 residues long. The V gene's germline CDR1 is SQVTM and CDR2 ANQGSEA. Trimming at V came to 5 bases and at J to 2 bases, leaving 12 bases not matched to a gene. The CDR3 is CSVQHWEGSPYNEQFF. CDR3 sequence (DNA): TGCAGCGTTCAACATTGGGAGGGGAGTCCCTACAATGAGCAGTTCTTC.

The V and J genes are TRBV4-1 and TRBJ1-3; D is ambiguous. The CDR3 runs 13 residues. V was clipped by 0 bases and J by 7 bases, with 7 bases between them. Germline-derived CDR1 and CDR2 are MGHRA and YSYEKL. As DNA, the CDR3 is TGCGCCAGCAGCCAAGACGCCGGCAACACCATATATTTT. Residues: CASSQDAGNTIYF.